This passage covers 5 T cell receptor beta chains from one sample sequenced in a study of glioma-infiltrating T cells after dendritic cell vaccination. The time point is: after dendritic cell vaccination, including at tumor progression/relapse. The table came from immunoSEQ multiplex PCR; TCRdb's copy has only in-frame clones and leaves some out. The repertoire has more than 75,000 clones, roughly 80% of them found once; the top ten carry under 8%. Here the sequenced sample was blood, taken after dendritic cell vaccination. These TCRs come from a human donor with glioblastoma.

Written as DNA, the CDR3 is TGTGCCAGCAGCCAGGACAGGGCGAGCTCCTACGAGCAGTACTTC. Encoded protein: CASSQDRASSYEQYF. This chain connects TRBV6-5 to TRBJ2-7, with TRBD1 matching 8 bases. The CDR3 extends over 15 amino acids. V trimming: 6 bases; J trimming: 0 bases; junction bases outside the gene matches: 7. Germline CDR1 and CDR2: MNHEY and SVGAGI.

The gene calls are TRBV6-1 and TRBJ1-1; tentatively, D is TRBD1 (5 bases). Trimming took 2 bases from V and 3 from J, leaving 13 bases between them. The CDR3 covers 15 residues. Germline V lookup: CDR1 MNHNS, CDR2 SASEGT. In DNA form, the CDR3 reads TGTGCCAGCAGTGAATTATCGGGGGGGTACACTGAAGCTTTCTTT. Translating gives CASSELSGGYTEAFF.

V usage is TRBV7-2 and J usage is TRBJ2-5; 7 nucleotides agree with TRBD2. Germline loops: CDR1 SGHTA, CDR2 FQGNSA. Trimming removed 5 bases from V and 3 bases from J; junction bases left unmatched: 6. The CDR3 extends over 14 amino acids. The CDR3 bases are TGTGCCAGCAGCACCACCGGGGGGAAAGAGACCCAGTACTTC. Translated, it gives CASSTTGGKETQYF.

The CDR3, as DNA: TGCAGCGTAAGACAGGGTATGGACACTGAAGCTTTCTTT. Translated: CSVRQGMDTEAFF. J is TRBJ1-1 and V is TRBV29-1; 7 bases align to TRBD1. V was clipped by 6 bases and J by 3 bases; unmatched bases: 7. Germline-derived CDR1 and CDR2 are SQVTM and ANQGSEA. The CDR3 totals 13 residues.

V usage is TRBV7-6 and J usage is TRBJ1-6, with 7 nucleotides matching TRBD1. V lost 5 bases, J lost 5 bases, and 9 bases stayed unmatched. In germline, CDR1 is SGHVS, CDR2 FNYEAQ. This CDR3 region has 16 residues. The CDR3 DNA is TGTGCCAGCAGCCCGTCCAGGGGGGAAGATAATTCACCCCTCCACTTT. It translates to CASSPSRGEDNSPLHF.